One sample yielded the 23 T cell receptor delta chains listed below, sequenced in a study of γδ T cells in repeated Plasmodium falciparum infection. Bulk repertoires came from Vgamma9/Vdelta2+ or Vdelta2-negative gammadelta T cells flow-sorted from PBMC. TCRdb used CATT to re-call clones from the multiplex PCR reads. The sample holds more than 45,000 delta-chain clones, 1.5% to 2% seen once. Sequencing was performed on gamma-delta T cells from blood. The receptors here all came from a pool of human donors (malaria-infected and uninfected, not separated).

This clone was counted many times. The protein held in TCRdb is that of a much larger clone and does not match this DNA's translation at residue 5, likely because of a read error; the protein shown is translated from the DNA. The chain has TRDV1 and TRDJ1; TRDD3 matches at 7 bases. Here the J gene came from matching the DNA to germline, since TCRdb omits it. The germline V gene encodes CDR1 TSWWSYY and CDR2 QGS. The V and J ends lost 4 bases and 0 bases, in that order; junction bases with no gene match: 11. The CDR3 has 17 residues. In DNA, the CDR3 is TGTGCTCTTGGGGGACTGGGGTCCCCCTGGTACACCGATAAACTCATCTTT. Its protein product is CALGGLGSPWYTDKLIF.

A note on this clone: The amino acid sequence in TCRdb belongs to a much larger clone and departs from this DNA's translation at residue 7, likely a sequencing read error; the sequence shown is translated from the DNA. The chain joins TRDV1 to TRDJ3; 10 bases agree with TRDD3. CDR3 length: 22 residues. Looked up from germline, CDR1 is TSWWSYY and CDR2 is QGS. Losses at the gene ends were 5 bases for V and 0 bases for J; bases not matched to a gene: 16. CDR3 coding DNA: TGTGCTCTTGGGCGAACGGGGGGGATACGCGTTTCGAGCTCCTGGGACACCCGACAGATGTTTTTC. This translates into CALGRTGGIRVSSSWDTRQMFF.

Notes on this clone: TCRdb assigns this DNA the protein of a much larger clone, which departs from its translation at residue 11; this likely reflects a read error, and the protein shown comes from translating the DNA. The rearrangement joins TRDV1 to TRDJ1, with 9 nucleotides matching TRDD3. Since TCRdb gives no J gene, matching the DNA to germline was used here to assign it. The V gene's germline CDR1 is TSWWSYY and CDR2 QGS. There are 19 residues in the CDR3. The V segment lost 1 base and the J segment 0 bases; nucleotides outside the gene matches: 12. In DNA form, the CDR3 reads TGTGCTCTTGGGGAACGCCCCCTGGGGGATGCTGTATACACCGATAAACTCATCTTT. Translated, it gives CALGERPLGDAVYTDKLIF.

In the case of this clone: This DNA's translation and the protein TCRdb lists, from a much larger clone, do not match at residue 9, likely due to a read error; the protein shown is translated from the DNA. The chain carries TRAV14/DV4 and TRDJ1; D is ambiguous. CDR1 and CDR2 from the germline V gene are TSDPSYG and QGSYDQQN (reference sequence). This CDR3 has 13 amino acids. Trimming took off 10 bases at V and 7 bases at J, with 19 bases between the two ends. The CDR3 DNA reads as TGTGCAACCCTTATCCGGGTAGCCGGTAAACTCATCTTT. This gives the protein CATLIRVAGKLIF.

This clone was seen ten or more times. The CDR3, as DNA: TGTGCCTGTTGGGGAGTCGTCCTATCGATGTACTGGGGGATAAGTACCCGACAGATGTTTTTC. It codes for CACWGVVLSMYWGISTRQMFF. V is TRDV2 and J is TRDJ3, with 11 positions matching TRDD3. The CDR3 contains 21 residues. J was trimmed by 10 bases and V by 6 bases; bases with no gene match: 25. Germline-derived CDR1 and CDR2 are GEAIGNYY and EKD.

Worth noting for this clone: The amino acid sequence in TCRdb belongs to a much larger clone and departs from this DNA's translation at residue 5, likely a sequencing read error; the sequence shown is translated from the DNA. This sequence joins TRDV1 and TRDJ1; TRDD3 matches at 10 bases. The J gene, absent from TCRdb, was called here by matching the DNA to germline. J lost 4 bases, V lost 5 bases, and 25 bases had no gene match. The CDR3 spans 21 residues. Germline V gives CDR1 TSWWSYY, CDR2 QGS. CDR3: CALGSLIPTTMYWGIVDKLIF. The CDR3 DNA sequence: TGTGCTCTTGGGAGCCTAATTCCTACGACAATGTACTGGGGGATCGTCGATAAACTCATCTTT.

This clone was observed a handful of times. The protein given by TCRdb reflects a much larger clone and differs at residue 13 from this DNA's translation, likely from a read error; the protein shown is the DNA's translation. The V and J genes are TRDV1 and TRDJ1, with 8 positions matching TRDD3. The germline V gene encodes CDR1 TSWWSYY and CDR2 QGS. The CDR3 totals 21 residues. J lost 2 bases, V lost 3 bases, and 23 bases had no gene match. The CDR3 DNA sequence: TGTGCTCTTGGGGATTCTACGGGAATTTACTGGGGGGCTAGGGGGACCGATAAACTCATCTTT. Encoded protein: CALGDSTGIYWGARGTDKLIF.

In its sample, this clone was seen many times. Only one base separates this from a far larger clonotype, so it likely reflects a read error. Other DNA variants within this sample encode the same CDR3. The rearrangement uses TRDV3 and TRDJ1; D may match TRDD2 or TRDD3 (5 bases each). Germline V lookup: CDR1 TVYSNPD, CDR2 GDNSRS (reference sequence). The CDR3 runs 17 residues. This CDR3 reads CARKAPTGAPFTDKLIF. In DNA, the CDR3 is TGTGCCCGGAAAGCCCCTACGGGGGCCCCATTCACCGATAAGCTCATCTTT.

This clone was seen ten or more times. This DNA's translation differs at residue 11 from TCRdb's protein, which comes from a much larger clone; a read error is likely, and the protein shown is translated from the DNA. The chain carries TRDV3 and TRDJ1, with 10 bases aligning to TRDD3. The germline V gene has CDR1 TVYSNPD and CDR2 GDNSRS (reference sequence). The CDR3 is made up of 18 amino acids. After removal of 3 bases from V and 1 base from J, the junction contained 17 bases not matched to a gene. This CDR3 is CAFFRNWGIPPATDKLIF. CDR3 bases: TGTGCCTTCTTCCGAAATTGGGGGATACCCCCGGCCACCGATAAACTCATCTTT. The whole variable domain, remainder taken from reference TRDV3 and TRDJ1, is CDKVTQSSPDQTVASGSEVVLLCTYDTVYSNPDLFWYRIRPDYSFQFVFYGDNSRSEGADFTQGRFSVKHILTQKAFHLVISPVRTEDSATYYCAFFRNWGIPPATDKLIFGKGTRVTVEP.

Concerning this clone itself: A far larger clone is just one base off, so this is likely a read error. Other DNA sequences from this sample encode an identical CDR3 as well. The gene calls are TRDV1 and TRDJ1, with 11 nucleotides matching TRDD3. TCRdb gives no J gene; it was assigned here by matching the DNA to germline. Germline CDR1 reads TSWWSYY; CDR2 reads QGS. This CDR3 is built from 23 residues. As DNA, the CDR3 is TGTGCTCTTGGGGAACTCTTTCCTACGAGGACCCTAAACTGGGGGATAGACACCGACAAACTCATCTTT. Amino acid sequence: CALGELFPTRTLNWGIDTDKLIF.

In regard to this clone: The translation of this DNA and the TCRdb protein of a much larger clone differ at residue 4, probably owing to a read error; the protein shown here is translated from the DNA. The rearrangement links TRDV1 to TRDJ1, with TRDD3 identical over 11 bases. The CDR3 runs to 24 residues. Germline CDR1 reads TSWWSYY; CDR2 reads QGS. The CDR3 DNA is TGTGCTCTTTGGGAATCCTCTCTTTTCCTACTGCCATACTGGGGGATAAAGGACGCCGATAAACTCATCTTT. Protein sequence: CALWESSLFLLPYWGIKDADKLIF.

This clone was recorded a few times. Since a far larger clone is one base different, this is likely a read error. The sample contains more than one DNA sequence encoding this CDR3. The chain carries TRDV1 and TRDJ1; 10 bases line up with TRDD3. The J gene is not listed in TCRdb, so it was assigned here from a DNA match to germline. V lost 0 bases and J lost 6; bases outside the gene matches: 22. Germline assignment: CDR1 TSWWSYY and CDR2 QGS. The CDR3 contains 21 residues. The CDR3 DNA is TGTGCTCTTGGGGAACTATGTGGGTGTCTGGGGGATATAGGGCGGGGGCATAAACTCATCTTT. It is translated as CALGELCGCLGDIGRGHKLIF.

This clone has a count of ten or more. A far more abundant clone sits one base away, making this likely a read error. The sample contains more than one DNA sequence encoding this CDR3. V is TRDV2 and J is TRDJ1, with a tentative D call TRDD3 (6 bases). The CDR3 covers 15 residues. Germline values: CDR1 GEAIGNYY, CDR2 EKD. The CDR3 region is CACDTVGGYTDKLIF. CDR3 sequence (DNA): TGTGCCTGTGACACCGTGGGGGGGTACACCGATAAGCTCATCTTT.

This clone was counted many times. A single base separates this from a much larger clone, so it may be a read error. This chain joins TRDV1 and TRDJ1, with no clear D. CDR1 is TSWWSYY, CDR2 QGS, per germline. With 10 bases removed from V and 3 bases from J, the gap between germline ends came to 24 bases. The CDR3 spans 16 residues. In nucleotides, the CDR3 is TGTGCTCCTCTGACCGCAACAAGGAGTTCGGCCGATAAACTCATCTTT. Amino acid sequence: CAPLTATRSSADKLIF.

About this clone: TCRdb lists the protein of a much larger clone for this DNA, which differs at residue 13, so this is likely a read error; the protein given here is translated from the DNA itself. The chain carries TRDV1 and TRDJ1; D is unclear. Germline V gene sequence: CDR1 TSWWSYY, CDR2 QGS. CDR3 length: 16 amino acids. The CDR3 nucleotides read TGTGCTCTCGCCATTAGGTATAAGCGATCCACCGATAGACTCATCTTT. Translating gives CALAIRYKRSTDRLIF.

This clone was observed at least ten times. This likely came from a read error, as a far larger clone is one base away. Other DNA sequences in the same sample also yield this CDR3. The rearrangement joins TRDV1 to TRDJ1, with D tentatively TRDD2 (6 bases). Deletions cut 4 bases from V and 5 bases from J, with 26 bases between. CDR1 and CDR2 (germline): TSWWSYY, QGS. The CDR3 sequence is 18 residues long. CDR3 protein: CALGGTFPTWVLVDKLIF. CDR3 bases: TGTGCTCTTGGGGGCACCTTCCCTACTTGGGTCCTAGTGGATAAACTCATCTTT.

This clone was counted many times. TCRdb assigns this DNA the protein of a much larger clone, which departs from its translation at residue 3; this likely reflects a read error, and the protein shown comes from translating the DNA. The chain couples TRDV1 to TRDJ1, with D possibly matching TRDD3 (5 bases). Germline V lookup: CDR1 TSWWSYY, CDR2 QGS. V lost 10 bases and J lost 0, with 27 bases in between. This CDR3 is built from 18 residues. The CDR3 region has the DNA TGTGCTCCCAAAAAAGGGGGCCCCCCACGTCCGTACACCGATAAACTCATCTTT. Residues: CAPKKGGPPRPYTDKLIF.

There are a few counts of this clone. The TCRdb protein comes from a much larger clone and disagrees with this DNA's translation at residue 21, likely due to a read error; the protein given here is derived from the DNA. The V and J genes are TRDV1 and TRDJ1; 13 bases are a match to TRDD3. The J gene, missing from TCRdb, was assigned here through DNA to germline matching. CDR1 TSWWSYY and CDR2 QGS come from the germline V gene. The trim removed 0 bases at V and 3 bases at J, leaving 31 bases unmatched. The CDR3 consists of 26 residues. The CDR3 DNA sequence: TGTGCTCTTGGGGAACTGGGTACTACAGGTCATCTACTGGGGGATACGCTCCCCTGGGGGGCCGATAAACTCATCTTT. This sequence encodes CALGELGTTGHLLGDTLPWGADKLIF.

This clone has a handful of counts. The protein TCRdb gives is from a much larger clone and does not agree with this DNA's translation at residue 17, likely a read error; the protein shown here comes from the DNA. The rearrangement links TRDV1 to TRDJ1; possible D gene TRDD3, 5 bases. The CDR3 is made up of 18 amino acids. Looked up from germline, CDR1 is TSWWSYY and CDR2 is QGS. The chain's CDR3 is CALGECFWERSYTDKLTF. CDR3 bases: TGTGCTCTTGGGGAATGCTTCTGGGAGCGAAGCTACACCGATAAACTCACCTTT.

This clone was detected ten times or more. The protein TCRdb gives is from a much larger clone and does not agree with this DNA's translation at residue 20, likely a read error; the protein shown here comes from the DNA. J gene calling gave no result, while the V gene is TRDV1; the table assigns TRDD3, which was not confirmed against the DNA. This CDR3 region has 21 residues. Germline lookup yields CDR1 TSWWSYY and CDR2 QGS. CDR3 in DNA: TGTGCTCTTGGGTCCCCTCCAGGGAAATACGGTTCTGGGGCCGACACCGATAAACTCACCTTT. It encodes CALGSPPGKYGSGADTDKLTF.

This clone was recorded a few times. TCRdb records a much larger clone's protein for this DNA, with a difference at residue 21 that likely arises from a read error; the protein given is the translation of the DNA. V and J are TRDV1 and TRDJ1, with D maybe TRDD3 (6 bases). The germline V gene encodes CDR1 TSWWSYY and CDR2 QGS. This CDR3 is built from 23 residues. The CDR3 coding sequence is TGTGCTCTTGGGGAACTAGGCTCTATGGTTGGACACCACTCTCCCTGGGGATGGGATAAACACATCTTT. It codes for CALGELGSMVGHHSPWGWDKHIF.

There are a few counts of this clone. The protein that TCRdb holds for this DNA derives from a much larger clone and differs from the translated DNA at residue 4, which likely indicates a read error; the protein shown here is translated from the DNA. The chain uses TRDV1 and TRDJ1; 10 bases align to TRDD3. No J gene is reported in TCRdb; it was inferred here by comparing the DNA with germline. The CDR3 runs to 20 residues. After removal of 7 bases from V and 0 bases from J, the junction contained 20 bases not matched to a gene. Per germline, CDR1 TSWWSYY and CDR2 QGS. CDR3 region: CALVDQFPAWGIHYTDKLIF. For the CDR3, the DNA is TGTGCTCTTGTGGACCAGTTTCCTGCGTGGGGGATACATTACACCGATAAACTCATCTTT.

Many counts were recorded for this clone. It differs at one base from a far larger clone, so likely a read error. This chain links TRDV1 with TRDJ1; the match to TRDD2 covers 7 bases. TCRdb is silent on the J gene; assignment here came from matching the DNA to germline. The CDR3 extends over 15 amino acids. Germline CDR1 is TSWWSYY and CDR2 is QGS. The CDR3 protein is CALGETVSYGVKLIF. The CDR3 bases are TGTGCCCTTGGGGAAACGGTTTCCTACGGGGTTAAACTCATCTTT.